The 7 T cell receptor beta chains reported below all come from one sample, sequenced in a study of T-cell reconstitution after alpha-beta-depleted transplantation in children. TCRbeta library construction was performed incorporating unique molecular identifiers. TCRdb processed the PCR reads anew with MiXCR; each CDR3 protein has one entry. This table has around 240,000 distinct CDR3 sequences, roughly 7.7% appearing once. Sequencing used PBMCs, mostly from graft donor cells, obtained 180 days after TCRalphabeta/CD19-depleted stem cell transplant. All receptors derive from a male patient between 5 and 17 years old who had a stem cell transplant for acute lymphoblastic leukemia, so the T cells may come from the graft donor.

This clonotype was counted ten times or more. This rearrangement joins TRBV5-1 to TRBJ1-5; D is possibly TRBD1 (6 bases). The germline CDR1 and CDR2 sequences are SGHRS and YFSETQ. The CDR3 runs to 14 residues. Trimming took 0 bases from V and 7 from J, leaving 11 bases between them. CDR3 residues: CASSLGGGRQPQHF. CDR3 nucleotide sequence: TGCGCCAGCAGCTTGGGAGGGGGAAGGCAGCCCCAGCATTTT.

In regard to this clonotype: This may be a read error, as it is one base from a much larger clone. The chain combines TRBV4-1 with TRBJ2-3, with a tentative D call TRBD2 (8 bases). There are 15 residues in the CDR3. Germline-derived CDR1 and CDR2 are MGHRA and YSYEKL. CDR3 DNA sequence: TGCGCCAGCAGCCAATTGGGACTAGGGACAGATACGCGGTATTTT. Protein product: CASSQLGLGTDTRYF.

In its sample, this clonotype was seen many times. CDR3 in DNA: TGTGCCAGCAGTTTCGGCCCTGACTACGAGCAGTACTTC. This sequence encodes CASSFGPDYEQYF. V usage is TRBV12-3 or TRBV12-4 and J usage is TRBJ2-7; D is uncertain. V lost 3 bases to trimming and J lost 3 bases, with 9 bases between them. CDR3 length: 13 amino acids.

There are many counts of this clonotype. V gene TRBV10-3 combines with J gene TRBJ2-2; D is perhaps TRBD2 (6 bases). The CDR3 runs 14 residues. The V end lost 5 bases, the J end lost 3 bases, and 10 bases lay between the germline ends. Germline V gene sequence: CDR1 ENHRY, CDR2 SYGVKD. DNA of the CDR3: TGTGCCATCAGTCGGGGGATGTACACCGGGGAGCTGTTTTTT. Protein product: CAISRGMYTGELFF.

The chain joins TRBV6-1 to TRBJ1-4; possibly TRBD1 for D (5 bases). The CDR3 has 14 amino acids. V dropped 11 bases and J dropped 6 bases, with 19 bases sitting between them. Germline V gene lookup returns CDR1 MNHNS and CDR2 SASEGT. The CDR3 here is CAARRGVLDEKLFF. CDR3 sequence (DNA): TGTGCCGCCCGAAGAGGGGTGTTGGATGAAAAACTGTTTTTT.

At least ten counts were recorded for this clonotype. This chain uses TRBV24-1 with TRBJ2-1; TRBD2 matches at 13 bases. J lost 2 bases, V lost 3 bases, and 9 bases had no gene match. The CDR3 runs to 19 residues. CDR1 is KGHDR and CDR2 is SFDVKD in the germline V gene. CDR3 sequence reads: CATSDPGLAGVSTYNEQFF. The DNA for the CDR3 is TGTGCCACCAGTGATCCCGGACTAGCGGGAGTCAGCACCTACAATGAGCAGTTCTTC.

This clonotype was recorded many times. The genes are TRBV15 and TRBJ1-2, with no clear D. CDR1 and CDR2 (germline): LNHNV, YYDKDF (reference sequence). Trimming removed 0 bases from V and 3 bases from J, with 11 bases in between. The CDR3 spans 15 residues. Written as DNA, the CDR3 is TGTGCCACCAGCAGAGATCTCACAGCCTACTATGGCTACACCTTC. It specifies CATSRDLTAYYGYTF.